This T cell receptor beta chain was identified during a study of CXCR3-negative and CXCR3-positive naive CD8 T cells. The wider study: With about 1.5 +/- 0.3 million reads per library, the TRB reads numbered some 150 million in total. The study's findings and limits: Freshly isolated PBMCs were used in most assays, given partial CXCR3 loss after freezing. TRB CDR3s were more hydrophobic in CXCR3-positive than in CXCR3-negative naive cells. Naive subsets showed comparable surface CD5, and TCR interaction strength was also inferred from TRB CDR3 physicochemistry. Both naive subsets showed comparably high diversity, and memory CD8+ cells showed much lower diversity.

Germline V gene sequence: CDR1 LGHNA, CDR2 YSLEER. This CDR3 spans 16 amino acids. UMI-tagged TRB cDNA libraries were built via 5' RACE. After re-calling the 5' RACE reads, TCRdb lists one entry per CDR3 protein, DNA absent. The sample table sets out about 120,000 distinct CDR3 sequences. About this clonotype: The antigen remains unidentified.

The chain is built from TRBV4-3 and TRBJ2-7; with no DNA, the TCRdb D assignment of TRBD1 cannot be verified. Sequenced sample: naive CXCR3+ CD8+ T cells from blood. Subset meaning: CD45RO-CCR7+CD27+CD95- naive CD8+ T cells expressing CXCR3 (TNR3+). This TCR came from a human donor in good health. Some clones in this sample may be carry-over from other donors' samples. CDR3 sequence: CASSPFTGTGEAEQYF.